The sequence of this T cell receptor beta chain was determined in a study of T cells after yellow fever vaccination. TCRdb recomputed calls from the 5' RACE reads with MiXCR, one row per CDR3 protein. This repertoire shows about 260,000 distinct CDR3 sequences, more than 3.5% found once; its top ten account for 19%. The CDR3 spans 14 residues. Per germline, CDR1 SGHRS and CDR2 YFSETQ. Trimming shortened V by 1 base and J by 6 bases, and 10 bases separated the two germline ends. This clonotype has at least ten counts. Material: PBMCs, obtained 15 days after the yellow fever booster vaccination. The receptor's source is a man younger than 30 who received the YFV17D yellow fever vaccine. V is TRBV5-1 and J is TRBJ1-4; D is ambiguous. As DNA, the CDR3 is TGCGCCAGCAGCTTGACAGCCCTGGATGAAAAACTGTTTTTT. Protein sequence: CASSLTALDEKLFF. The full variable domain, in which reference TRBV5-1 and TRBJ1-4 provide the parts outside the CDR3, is KAGVTQTPRYLIKTRGQQVTLSCSPISGHRSVSWYQQTPGQGLQFLFEYFSETQRNKGNFPGRFSGRQFSNSRSEMNVSTLELGDSALYLCASSLTALDEKLFFGSGTQLSVL.